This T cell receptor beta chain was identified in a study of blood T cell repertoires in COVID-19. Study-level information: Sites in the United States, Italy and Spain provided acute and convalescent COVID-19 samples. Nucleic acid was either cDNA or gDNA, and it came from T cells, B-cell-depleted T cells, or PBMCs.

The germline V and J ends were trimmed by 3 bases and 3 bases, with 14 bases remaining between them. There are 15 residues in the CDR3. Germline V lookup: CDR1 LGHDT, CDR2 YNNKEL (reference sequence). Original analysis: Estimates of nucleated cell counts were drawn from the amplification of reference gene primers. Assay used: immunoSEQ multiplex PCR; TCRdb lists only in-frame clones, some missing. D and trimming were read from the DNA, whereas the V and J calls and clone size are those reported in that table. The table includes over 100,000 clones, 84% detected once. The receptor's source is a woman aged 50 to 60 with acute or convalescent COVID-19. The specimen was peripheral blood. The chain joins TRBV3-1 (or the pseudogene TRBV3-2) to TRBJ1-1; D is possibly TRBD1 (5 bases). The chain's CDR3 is CASSQYGGSHTEAFF. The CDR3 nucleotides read TGTGCCAGCAGCCAGTATGGGGGGTCTCACACTGAAGCTTTCTTT.